This TCR beta chain was observed in a study of OX40 agonist ivuxolimab in advanced cancers. Study summary: An anti-OX40 (CD134) antibody with agonistic activity, ivuxolimab, was administered to patients. Patients undergoing dose escalation presented with hepatocellular carcinoma, melanoma, renal cell or head and neck cancer.

Germline assignment: CDR1 GTSNPN and CDR2 SVGIG (reference sequence). The J segment lost 12 bases and the V segment lost 4 bases, leaving 9 bases of the junction unmatched. The CDR3 totals 13 residues. Notes on this clone: What it binds is unknown.

Regarding the study as a whole: Partial responders at 0.1-3.0 mg/kg had among the lowest clonal expansion. Certain nonresponders likewise exhibited a low normalized T-cell clonal expansion.

Repertoires were generated with immunoSEQ multiplex PCR, while TCRdb's copy carries only in-frame clones and drops some. Here the sample spans 65,000 to 70,000 clones, about three quarters being singletons. This TCR was recovered from an adult with an advanced solid tumor such as melanoma, head and neck, liver or kidney cancer. This specimen consisted of CD4+ or CD8+ T cells sorted from blood, obtained in a trial of the OX40 agonist ivuxolimab. The chain carries TRBV30 and TRBJ2-3; 11 bases line up with TRBD2. The CDR3 region is CAWKLAGVAKQYF. CDR3 bases: TGTGCCTGGAAACTAGCGGGAGTTGCCAAACAGTATTTT. The full variable domain, its missing parts supplied by reference TRBV30 and TRBJ2-3, is SQTIHQWPATLVQPVGSPLSLECTVEGTSNPNLYWYRQAAGRGLQLLFYSVGIGQISSEVPQNLSASRPQDRQFILSSKKLLLSDSGFYLCAWKLAGVAKQYFGPGTRLTVL.